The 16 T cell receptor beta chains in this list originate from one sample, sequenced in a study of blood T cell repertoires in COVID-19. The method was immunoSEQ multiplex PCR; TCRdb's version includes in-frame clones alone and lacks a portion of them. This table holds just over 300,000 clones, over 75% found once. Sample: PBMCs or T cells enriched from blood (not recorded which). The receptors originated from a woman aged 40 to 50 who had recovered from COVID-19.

Here the CDR3 reads CAIYDITHYEQYF. In DNA form, the CDR3 reads TGTGCCATCTATGACATAACCCATTACGAGCAGTACTTC. This chain joins TRBV10-3 and TRBJ2-7; D remains unclear. The CDR3 totals 13 residues. V gave up 8 bases and J gave up 4 bases, with 15 bases separating them. Looked up from germline, CDR1 is ENHRY and CDR2 is SYGVKD.

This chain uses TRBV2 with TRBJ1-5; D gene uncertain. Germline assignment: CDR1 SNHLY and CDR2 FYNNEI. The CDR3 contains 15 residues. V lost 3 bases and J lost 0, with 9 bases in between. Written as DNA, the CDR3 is TGTGCCAGCAGTGATGAGCCGGGTAGCAATCAGCCCCAGCATTTT. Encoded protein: CASSDEPGSNQPQHF.

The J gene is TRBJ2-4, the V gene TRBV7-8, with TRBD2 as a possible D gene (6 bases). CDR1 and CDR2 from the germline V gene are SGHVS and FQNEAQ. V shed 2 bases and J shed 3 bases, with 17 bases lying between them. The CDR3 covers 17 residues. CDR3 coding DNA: TGTGCCAGCAGCTTATCATCAGGGAGGACTATCAAAAACATTCAGTACTTC. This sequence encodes CASSLSSGRTIKNIQYF.

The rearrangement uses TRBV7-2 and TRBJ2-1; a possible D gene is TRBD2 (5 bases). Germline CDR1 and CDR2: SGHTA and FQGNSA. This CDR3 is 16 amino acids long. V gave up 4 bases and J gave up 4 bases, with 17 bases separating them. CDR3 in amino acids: CASSSLGESPYNEQFF. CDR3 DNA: TGTGCCAGCAGCTCCCTTGGGGAGTCCCCTTACAATGAGCAGTTCTTC.

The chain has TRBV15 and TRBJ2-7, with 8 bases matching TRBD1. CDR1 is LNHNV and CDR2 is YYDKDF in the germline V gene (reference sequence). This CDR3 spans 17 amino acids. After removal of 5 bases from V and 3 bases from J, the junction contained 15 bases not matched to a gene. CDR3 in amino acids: CATSRAYGTGGVYEQYF. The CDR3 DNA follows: TGTGCCACCAGCCGAGCTTACGGGACAGGTGGGGTCTACGAGCAGTACTTC.

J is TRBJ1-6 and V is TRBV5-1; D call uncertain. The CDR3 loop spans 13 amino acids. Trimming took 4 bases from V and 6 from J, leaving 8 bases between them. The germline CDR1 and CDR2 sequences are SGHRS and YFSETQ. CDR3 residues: CASSQAGNSPLHF. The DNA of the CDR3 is TGCGCCAGCAGCCAGGCGGGTAATTCACCCCTCCACTTT.

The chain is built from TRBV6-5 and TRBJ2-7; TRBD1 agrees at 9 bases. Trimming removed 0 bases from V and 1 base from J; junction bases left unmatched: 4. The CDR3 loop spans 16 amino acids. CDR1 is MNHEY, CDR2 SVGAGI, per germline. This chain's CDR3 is CASSYSGQGTSYEQYF. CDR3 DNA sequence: TGTGCCAGCAGTTACTCTGGACAGGGGACGTCCTACGAGCAGTACTTC.

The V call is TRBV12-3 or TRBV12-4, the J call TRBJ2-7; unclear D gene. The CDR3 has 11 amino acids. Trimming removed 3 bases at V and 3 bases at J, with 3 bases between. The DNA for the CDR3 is TGTGCCAGCAGTTTGTACTACGAGCAGTACTTC. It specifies CASSLYYEQYF.

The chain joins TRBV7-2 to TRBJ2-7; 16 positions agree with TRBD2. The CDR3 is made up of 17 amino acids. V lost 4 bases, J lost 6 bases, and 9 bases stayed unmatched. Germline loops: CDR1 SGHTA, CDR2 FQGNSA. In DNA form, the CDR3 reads TGTGCCAGCAGCTCGCCGGGACTAGCGGGAGGGCCCTCCGAGCAGTACTTC. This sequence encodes CASSSPGLAGGPSEQYF.

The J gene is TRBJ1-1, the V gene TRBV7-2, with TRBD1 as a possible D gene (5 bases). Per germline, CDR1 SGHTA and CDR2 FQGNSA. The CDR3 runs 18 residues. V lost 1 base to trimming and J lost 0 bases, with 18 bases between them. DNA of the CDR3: TGTGCCAGCAGCTTAGTCGGGGGGACCCTCCTCATGAACACTGAAGCTTTCTTT. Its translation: CASSLVGGTLLMNTEAFF.

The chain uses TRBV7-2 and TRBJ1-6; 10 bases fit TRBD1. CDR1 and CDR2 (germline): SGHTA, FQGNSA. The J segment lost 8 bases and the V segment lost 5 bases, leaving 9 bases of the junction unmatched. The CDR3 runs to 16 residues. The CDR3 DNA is TGTGCCAGCAGCGAGTGGACAGGGGGAGGAGATTCACCCCTCCACTTT. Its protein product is CASSEWTGGGDSPLHF.

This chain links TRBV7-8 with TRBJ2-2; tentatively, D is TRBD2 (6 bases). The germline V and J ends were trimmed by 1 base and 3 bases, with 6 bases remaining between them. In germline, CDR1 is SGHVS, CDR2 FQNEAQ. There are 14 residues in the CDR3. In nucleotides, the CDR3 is TGTGCCAGCAGCTTAGGGAGGGACACCGGGGAGCTGTTTTTT. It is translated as CASSLGRDTGELFF.

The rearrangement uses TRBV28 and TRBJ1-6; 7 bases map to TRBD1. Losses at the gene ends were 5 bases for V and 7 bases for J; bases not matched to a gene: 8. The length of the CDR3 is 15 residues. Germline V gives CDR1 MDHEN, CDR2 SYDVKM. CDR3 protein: CASSTTGTENSPLHF. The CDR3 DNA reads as TGTGCCAGCAGTACCACCGGGACAGAGAATTCACCCCTCCACTTT.

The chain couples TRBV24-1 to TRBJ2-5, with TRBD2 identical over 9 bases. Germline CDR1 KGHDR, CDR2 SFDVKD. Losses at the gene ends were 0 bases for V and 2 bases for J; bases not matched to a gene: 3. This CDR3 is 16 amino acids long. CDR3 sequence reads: CATSDLGREGQETQYF. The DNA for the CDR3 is TGTGCCACCAGTGATTTGGGGCGGGAGGGACAAGAGACCCAGTACTTC.

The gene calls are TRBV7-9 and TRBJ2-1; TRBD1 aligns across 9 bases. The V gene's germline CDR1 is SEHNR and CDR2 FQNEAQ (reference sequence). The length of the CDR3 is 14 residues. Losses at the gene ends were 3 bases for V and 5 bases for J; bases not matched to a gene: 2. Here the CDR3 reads CASSLGTGNNEQFF. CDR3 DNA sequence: TGTGCCAGCAGCTTGGGGACAGGGAACAATGAGCAGTTCTTC.

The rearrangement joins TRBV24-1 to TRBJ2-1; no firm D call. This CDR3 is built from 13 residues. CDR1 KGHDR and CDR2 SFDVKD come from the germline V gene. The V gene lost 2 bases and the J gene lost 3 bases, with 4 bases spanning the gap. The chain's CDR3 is CATSDSHYNEQFF. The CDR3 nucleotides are TGTGCCACCAGTGATTCACACTACAATGAGCAGTTCTTC.